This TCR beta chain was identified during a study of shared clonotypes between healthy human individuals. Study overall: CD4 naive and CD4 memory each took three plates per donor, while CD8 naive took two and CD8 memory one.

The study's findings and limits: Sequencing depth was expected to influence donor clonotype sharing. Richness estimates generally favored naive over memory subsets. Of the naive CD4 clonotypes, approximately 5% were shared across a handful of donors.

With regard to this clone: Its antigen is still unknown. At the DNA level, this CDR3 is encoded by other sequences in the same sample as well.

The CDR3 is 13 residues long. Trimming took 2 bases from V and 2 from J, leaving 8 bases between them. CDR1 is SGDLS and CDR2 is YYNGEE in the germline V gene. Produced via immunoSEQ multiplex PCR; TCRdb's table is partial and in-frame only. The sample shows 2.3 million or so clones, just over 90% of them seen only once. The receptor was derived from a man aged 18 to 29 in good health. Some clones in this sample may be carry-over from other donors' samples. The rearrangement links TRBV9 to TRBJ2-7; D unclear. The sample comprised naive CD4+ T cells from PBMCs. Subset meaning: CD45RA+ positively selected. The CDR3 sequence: CASSVGGTYEQYF. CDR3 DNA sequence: TGTGCCAGCAGCGTTGGTGGAACCTACGAGCAGTACTTC.